A single sample is the source of the 20 T cell receptor beta chains below, sequenced in a study of T cell responses to AZD1222 COVID-19 vaccine. Sequencing used immunoSEQ multiplex PCR; TCRdb keeps in-frame clones, though not all of them. The data show over 120,000 clones, 80% to 90% seen once. The starting material was peripheral blood, obtained on day 0 of AZD1222 vaccination. The receptor source for this set is an adult in good health.

This chain connects TRBV30 to TRBJ2-7, with D hard to call. V lost 2 bases, J lost 7 bases, and 9 bases lay in between. The CDR3 is 11 amino acids. Looked up from germline, CDR1 is GTSNPN and CDR2 is SVGIG (reference sequence). In DNA form, the CDR3 reads TGTGCCTGGAGTTGGGAAGGGGAGCAGTACTTC. It codes for CAWSWEGEQYF.

V gene TRBV30 combines with J gene TRBJ1-1; maybe TRBD1 (6 bases). V was clipped by 4 bases and J by 7 bases, with 16 bases between them. There are 13 residues in the CDR3. Germline loops: CDR1 GTSNPN, CDR2 SVGIG (reference sequence). CDR3 loop: CAWIIQGGGEAFF. CDR3 nucleotide sequence: TGTGCCTGGATAATACAGGGCGGTGGTGAAGCTTTCTTT. Filled out from reference TRBV30 and TRBJ1-1, the complete variable domain reads SQTIHQWPATLVQPVGSPLSLECTVEGTSNPNLYWYRQAAGRGLQLLFYSVGIGQISSEVPQNLSASRPQDRQFILSSKKLLLSDSGFYLCAWIIQGGGEAFFGQGTRLTVV.

The J gene is TRBJ2-1, the V gene TRBV27, with D possibly TRBD2 on 6 matching bases. The CDR3 totals 14 residues. The V end lost 3 bases, the J end lost 4 bases, and 10 bases lay between the germline ends. Germline V gene data show CDR1 as MNHEY and CDR2 as SMNVEV (reference sequence). DNA of the CDR3: TGTGCCAGCAGTTTTTGGGACTCATACAATGAGCAGTTCTTC. This codes for CASSFWDSYNEQFF.

The CDR3 spells CASSQQGAGEKLFF. As DNA, the CDR3 is TGTGCCAGCAGCCAACAGGGGGCAGGAGAAAAACTGTTTTTT. The genes are TRBV27 and TRBJ1-4; 9 bases fit TRBD1. The V gene's germline CDR1 is MNHEY and CDR2 SMNVEV (reference sequence). The CDR3 contains 14 residues. The ends lost 6 bases at V and 8 bases at J; junction bases unmatched: 7. The entire variable domain, with the rest obtained from reference TRBV27 and TRBJ1-4, is as follows: EAQVTQNPRYLITVTGKKLTVTCSQNMNHEYMSWYRQDPGLGLRQIYYSMNVEVTDKGDVPEGYKVSRKEKRNFPLILESPSPNQTSLYFCASSQQGAGEKLFFGSGTQLSVL.

V is TRBV5-6 and J is TRBJ1-5; tentative D call: TRBD1 (6 bases). The CDR3 is 14 amino acids. The germline CDR1 and CDR2 sequences are SGHDT and YYEEEE. V shed 6 bases and J shed 7 bases, with 17 bases lying between them. CDR3 DNA sequence: TGTGCCAGCACCCTCTCGGGGGCAGTACAGCCCCAGCATTTT. Protein product: CASTLSGAVQPQHF.

J is TRBJ1-5 and V is TRBV27, with D possibly being TRBD1 (5 bases). V dropped 2 bases and J dropped 0 bases, with 8 bases sitting between them. The germline gives CDR1 MNHEY, CDR2 SMNVEV (reference sequence). CDR3 length: 15 residues. CDR3 in DNA: TGTGCCAGCAGTTTAGCGGGGGTTAGCAATCAGCCCCAGCATTTT. It translates to CASSLAGVSNQPQHF.

The chain carries TRBV5-1 and TRBJ1-3; tentative D call: TRBD1 (6 bases). The CDR3 extends over 16 amino acids. Germline V gene data show CDR1 as SGHRS and CDR2 as YFSETQ. V dropped 3 bases and J dropped 3 bases, with 16 bases sitting between them. CDR3 amino acids: CASSSGAGLFGNTIYF. The CDR3 region has the DNA TGCGCCAGCAGCTCAGGGGCAGGGCTGTTTGGAAACACCATATATTTT.

As regards this clone: This specimen includes other DNA sequences encoding the same CDR3. V gene TRBV7-9 combines with J gene TRBJ1-1; a weak D match, TRBD1 (5 bases). The V and J ends lost 5 bases and 1 base respectively, with 8 bases between them. Per the germline V gene, CDR1 is SEHNR and CDR2 is FQNEAQ (reference sequence). The CDR3 is made up of 13 amino acids. The DNA for the CDR3 is TGTGCCAGCAGCCCCCAGGGGAACACTGAAGCTTTCTTT. Translation gives CASSPQGNTEAFF.

The chain couples TRBV4-2 to TRBJ2-7; no reliable D call. CDR3 size: 14 residues. CDR1 is LGHNA and CDR2 is YNFKEQ in the germline V gene. V was shortened by 0 bases and J by 2 bases, with 8 bases between the two germline ends. Here the CDR3 DNA reads TGTGCCAGCAGCCAAGAGGGGTCCACCTACGAGCAGTACTTC. This encodes CASSQEGSTYEQYF.

This clone came up a few times. V gene TRBV18 combines with J gene TRBJ2-7, with D unclear. The germline V and J ends were trimmed by 2 bases and 0 bases, with 2 bases remaining between them. Germline CDR1 and CDR2: KGHSH and LQKENI. The CDR3 extends over 12 amino acids. CDR3 residues: CASSPDSYEQYF. The CDR3 coding sequence is TGTGCCAGCTCACCAGACTCCTACGAGCAGTACTTC.

V is TRBV6-5 and J is TRBJ1-2; TRBD1 aligns across 8 bases. Trimming took 5 bases from V and 4 from J; bases not matched to a gene: 9. This CDR3 is 15 amino acids long. Germline CDR1 and CDR2: MNHEY and SVGAGI. CDR3: CASSRPRQGSYGYTF. CDR3 DNA: TGTGCCAGCAGTCGACCCCGACAGGGGAGCTATGGCTACACCTTC.

J is TRBJ1-5 and V is TRBV7-9, with D hard to call. This CDR3 is 14 amino acids long. Between the trimmed V and J ends, which lost 2 bases and 7 bases, there was a span of 12 bases. Per the germline V gene, CDR1 is SEHNR and CDR2 is FQNEAQ (reference sequence). The CDR3 sequence is CASSLYPTGQPQHF. In DNA, the CDR3 is TGTGCCAGCAGCTTATACCCCACCGGCCAGCCCCAGCATTTT.

V is TRBV10-3 and J is TRBJ1-3, with 7 nucleotides matching TRBD1. Germline trimming cut 6 bases from V and 2 bases from J; bases unmatched to any gene: 4. The V gene's germline CDR1 is ENHRY and CDR2 SYGVKD. The CDR3 is 14 amino acids. The CDR3 coding sequence is TGTGCCATCAGAGACAGGGATCCTGGAAACACCATATATTTT. Residues: CAIRDRDPGNTIYF.

This sequence joins TRBV10-3 and TRBJ1-2; no firm D call. The V end was cut by 0 bases, the J end by 5 bases, with 7 bases between. This CDR3 region has 13 residues. CDR1 ENHRY and CDR2 SYGVKD come from the germline V gene. The CDR3, as DNA: TGTGCCATCAGTGAGTCGACTGGTTATGGCTACACCTTC. Amino acids: CAISESTGYGYTF.

The rearrangement links TRBV11-2 to TRBJ1-3; TRBD1 aligns across 9 bases. This CDR3 is built from 16 residues. V lost 5 bases, J lost 0 bases, and 5 bases stayed unmatched. Germline loops: CDR1 SGHAT, CDR2 FQNNGV. In DNA form, the CDR3 reads TGTGCCAGCAGCCGGACAGGGGTGTCCTCTGGAAACACCATATATTTT. Translated: CASSRTGVSSGNTIYF. Full variable domain (rest looked up from reference TRBV11-2 and TRBJ1-3): EAGVAQSPRYKIIEKRQSVAFWCNPISGHATLYWYQQILGQGPKLLIQFQNNGVVDDSQLPKDRFSAERLKGVDSTLKIQPAKLEDSAVYLCASSRTGVSSGNTIYFGEGSWLTVV.

The chain uses TRBV3-1 (or the pseudogene TRBV3-2) and TRBJ1-1; TRBD1 matches at 9 bases. The germline gives CDR1 LGHDT, CDR2 YNNKEL (reference sequence). J lost 3 bases, V lost 4 bases, and 3 bases had no gene match. This CDR3 is built from 14 residues. This chain's CDR3 is CASSLQGAYTEAFF. CDR3 in DNA: TGTGCCAGCAGCCTACAGGGGGCGTACACTGAAGCTTTCTTT.

The J gene is TRBJ1-1, the V gene TRBV3-1 (or the pseudogene TRBV3-2), with D maybe TRBD1 (6 bases). The CDR3 loop spans 13 amino acids. Germline CDR1 is LGHDT and CDR2 is YNNKEL (reference sequence). V shed 7 bases and J shed 6 bases, with 15 bases lying between them. CDR3 DNA: TGTGCCAGCACACGCACGAGGGGGGCTGAAGCTTTCTTT. It yields the protein CASTRTRGAEAFF.

The chain joins TRBV7-2 to TRBJ1-1; 7 bases map to TRBD1. CDR3 length equals 13 residues. Germline V gene data show CDR1 as SGHTA and CDR2 as FQGNSA. Losses at the gene ends were 5 bases for V and 5 bases for J; bases not matched to a gene: 5. The CDR3 reads CASSQNRGTEAFF. Here the CDR3 DNA reads TGTGCCAGCAGCCAAAACAGGGGTACTGAAGCTTTCTTT.

The V gene is TRBV30, the J gene TRBJ1-5; D perhaps matches TRBD1 (5 bases). V dropped 3 bases and J dropped 2 bases, with 11 bases sitting between them. CDR1 is GTSNPN and CDR2 is SVGIG in the germline V gene (reference sequence). The CDR3 is 14 residues long. CDR3 residues: CAWSRGLGNQPQHF. The CDR3 DNA follows: TGTGCCTGGAGCCGGGGGTTGGGCAATCAGCCCCAGCATTTT.

The V gene is TRBV2, the J gene TRBJ1-1; no clear D. V lost 6 bases and J 4 bases, leaving 12 bases between the germline ends. The CDR3 is 13 residues long. Germline loops: CDR1 SNHLY, CDR2 FYNNEI. This chain's CDR3 is CASSERERTEAFF. Here the CDR3 DNA reads TGTGCCAGCAGCGAAAGGGAACGCACTGAAGCTTTCTTT.